The next 18 T cell receptor beta chains were all read from a single sample in a study of molecular identifiers for immune sequencing clone quantification. MiXCR was run by TCRdb on the PCR reads, yielding one entry per CDR3 protein. Of 300,000 to 350,000 distinct CDR3 sequences listed, 20% to 25% are singletons. Sequenced input: naive CD8+ T cells from blood, with Jurkat cell RNA spiked in. Sample subset: FACS-sorted CD8+CD4-CCR7+CD45RA+ naive T cells. These receptors all stem from a human donor in good health. Some libraries in this study had Jurkat cell RNA spiked in.

This clonotype was seen only a few times. One base away lies a much larger clone, so this may be a sequencing read error. The chain couples TRBV2 to TRBJ2-3; 7 nucleotides agree with TRBD2. Germline V CDR1 and CDR2: SNHLY, FYNNEI. The CDR3 is made up of 13 amino acids. CDR3 residues: CADSSGDTDTRYF. CDR3 DNA sequence: TGTGCCGACTCTAGCGGAGACACAGATACGCGGTATTTT.

Ten or more counts support this clonotype. This chain links TRBV6-2 or TRBV6-3 with TRBJ2-5; 11 bases agree with TRBD2. J gave up 2 bases and V 0 bases, and 5 bases lay outside the gene matches. Germline V gene sequence: CDR1 MNHEY, CDR2 SVGEGT. The CDR3 length is 17 residues. This chain's CDR3 is CASSYSIAGGLQETQYF. The DNA for the CDR3 is TGTGCCAGCAGTTACTCCATAGCGGGAGGGCTTCAAGAGACCCAGTACTTC.

Comments on this clonotype: Being one base from a much bigger clone, this may be a read error. The rearrangement uses TRBV24-1 and TRBJ2-5, with 8 bases fitting TRBD1. The CDR3 covers 14 residues. The V segment lost 3 bases and the J segment 5 bases; nucleotides outside the gene matches: 4. CDR1 and CDR2 from the germline V gene are KGHDR and SFDVKD. The CDR3 loop is CATSDRQGLETQYF. The CDR3 DNA reads as TGTGCCACCAGTGATCGACAGGGGCTCGAGACCCAGTACTTC.

This clonotype appeared many times. CDR3 coding DNA: TGCGCCAGCAGTCAATCTTGTACGGACAACACTGAAGCTTTCTTT. Translating it yields CASSQSCTDNTEAFF. The rearrangement links TRBV23-1 to TRBJ1-1, with no clear D. TRBV23-1 is sorted into the ORF group, with uncertain function. CDR3 length equals 15 residues. V was cut by 0 bases and J by 2 bases, with 10 bases left in between.

V gene TRBV6-2 or TRBV6-3 combines with J gene TRBJ2-7; 8 bases map to TRBD1. Germline V gene sequence: CDR1 MNHEY, CDR2 SVGEGT. Losses at the gene ends were 2 bases for V and 5 bases for J; bases not matched to a gene: 5. CDR3 length equals 14 residues. Written as DNA, the CDR3 is TGTGCCAGCAGTTACCTCACGACAGGGGACGAGCAGTACTTC. As protein: CASSYLTTGDEQYF.

With respect to this clonotype: Its ends do not fully match the called genes, so a read error is possible. This rearrangement joins TRBV7-9 to TRBJ1-1; no reliable D call. The germline CDR1 and CDR2 sequences are SEHNR and FQNEAQ (reference sequence). The CDR3 totals 16 residues. CDR3 nucleotide sequence: TGCGCCAGCAGCTTAGGTAATACGGTAAAGAACACTGAAGCTTTCTTT. Translation: CASSLGNTVKNTEAFF.

Note on this clonotype: One base away lies a much larger clone, so this may be a sequencing read error. The chain links TRBV28 to TRBJ1-1; D not certain. CDR1 MDHEN and CDR2 SYDVKM come from the germline V gene. Trimming shortened V by 6 bases and J by 1 base, and 9 bases separated the two germline ends. The CDR3 runs to 13 residues. The CDR3 spells CASRFTKNTEAFF. For the CDR3, the DNA is TGTGCCAGCAGATTTACAAAGAACACTGAAGCTTTCTTT.

Points on this clonotype: Since a much larger clone is just one base distant, this may be a read error. The chain has TRBV21-1 and TRBJ2-6; the table gives TRBD2 as D, unverified against the DNA. TRBV21-1 is a pseudogene segment. The CDR3 covers 17 residues. The CDR3 loop is CASGRKGQSPGANVLTF. The CDR3 coding sequence is TGTGCCAGCGGGAGGAAAGGGCAAAGCCCTGGGGCCAACGTCCTGACTTTC.

This clonotype was seen at least ten times. This CDR3 is CAISEPPGSSDTQYF. The DNA for the CDR3 is TGTGCCATCAGTGAGCCCCCGGGCAGCTCAGATACGCAGTATTTT. The chain links TRBV10-3 to TRBJ2-3; D call uncertain. The CDR3 totals 15 residues. Between the trimmed V and J ends, which lost 2 bases and 4 bases, there was a span of 13 bases. Germline V gene data show CDR1 as ENHRY and CDR2 as SYGVKD.

The rearrangement joins TRBV2 to TRBJ2-3; the D gene is possibly TRBD2 (6 bases). Per the germline V gene, CDR1 is SNHLY and CDR2 is FYNNEI. The CDR3 is 15 residues long. V was shortened by 7 bases and J by 2 bases, with 16 bases between the two germline ends. This CDR3 reads CASIRGLAYTDTQYF. The CDR3, as DNA: TGTGCCAGCATCCGCGGGCTAGCGTACACAGATACGCAGTATTTT.

On this clonotype: A read error may explain this, as a much larger clone is one base away. The chain has TRBV14 and TRBJ2-5; D unresolved. The germline gives CDR1 SGHDN, CDR2 FVKESK. The CDR3 extends over 15 amino acids. The CDR3 loop reads CASSIRRQGAQTRYF. In DNA form, the CDR3 reads TGTGCCAGCAGCATAAGGAGACAAGGAGCACAGACCCGGTACTTC. Filled out from reference TRBV14 and TRBJ2-5, the complete variable domain reads EAGVTQFPSHSVIEKGQTVTLRCDPISGHDNLYWYRRVMGKEIKFLLHFVKESKQDESGMPNNRFLAERTGGTYSTLKVQPAELEDSGVYFCASSIRRQGAQTRYFGPGTRLLVL.

This clonotype showed up just a few times. The chain uses TRBV28 and TRBJ2-3; maybe TRBD1 (6 bases). CDR3 length: 16 residues. Looked up from germline, CDR1 is MDHEN and CDR2 is SYDVKM. The V and J ends lost 6 bases and 5 bases respectively, with 21 bases between them. The CDR3 spells CASSPRRGEGEDTQYF. The DNA for the CDR3 is TGTGCCAGCAGCCCCCGCAGGGGAGAGGGGGAAGATACGCAGTATTTT.

The gene calls are TRBV28 and TRBJ2-7; D ambiguous. This CDR3 has 13 amino acids. Germline V gene data show CDR1 as MDHEN and CDR2 as SYDVKM. Trimming shortened V by 3 bases and J by 5 bases, and 11 bases separated the two germline ends. The CDR3 protein is CASSFRPVDEQYF. In DNA, the CDR3 is TGTGCCAGCAGTTTCAGGCCCGTGGACGAGCAGTACTTC.

CDR3 sequence reads: CASNAQAVRNEQFF. DNA of the CDR3: TGTGCCAGCAACGCTCAGGCGGTCCGCAATGAGCAGTTCTTC. This rearrangement joins TRBV13 to TRBJ2-1; D remains ambiguous. V gave up 7 bases and J gave up 6 bases, with 16 bases separating them. Germline CDR1 is PRHDT and CDR2 is FYEKMQ (reference sequence). The CDR3 loop spans 14 amino acids.

At least ten counts were recorded for this clonotype. The V gene is TRBV29-1, the J gene TRBJ2-1; D not certain. The CDR3 is made up of 16 amino acids. Per germline, CDR1 SQVTM and CDR2 ANQGSEA. The V and J ends lost 0 bases and 0 bases respectively, with 12 bases between them. CDR3 nucleotides: TGCAGCGTTGAAGAAGGCGCAGAGATCTCCTACAATGAGCAGTTCTTC. It is translated as CSVEEGAEISYNEQFF.

This clonotype was counted ten times or more. The CDR3 region is CSVEELAVDNEQFF. The CDR3 DNA reads TGCAGCGTTGAAGAACTAGCGGTCGACAATGAGCAGTTCTTC. The rearrangement uses TRBV29-1 and TRBJ2-1; 8 nucleotides line up with TRBD2. The CDR3 has 14 residues. CDR1 is SQVTM, CDR2 ANQGSEA, per germline. V was clipped by 0 bases and J by 5 bases; unmatched bases: 3.

Worth noting for this clonotype: Given a much more abundant clone one base away, this may be a read error. Without the conserved terminal phenylalanine or tryptophan, this CDR3 likely stems from a read error. The chain recombines TRBV28 with TRBJ2-5; D tentatively fits TRBD1 or TRBD2 (5 bases each). The CDR3 length is 13 residues. V was shortened by 2 bases and J by 5 bases, with 9 bases between the two germline ends. Germline values: CDR1 MDHEN, CDR2 SYDVKM. CDR3 in amino acids: CASSLVWGETQYY. The DNA for the CDR3 is TGTGCCAGCAGTTTAGTTTGGGGGGAGACCCAGTACTAC.

This clonotype was counted ten times or more. The genes are TRBV30 and TRBJ2-3, with TRBD2 matching 9 bases. V dropped 5 bases and J dropped 2; count of bases not matched to a gene: 5. CDR1 and CDR2 from the germline V gene are GTSNPN and SVGIG (reference sequence). This CDR3 has 14 amino acids. CDR3 sequence (DNA): TGTGCCTGGGGCCTAGCGGGAACCACAGATACGCAGTATTTT. Translation gives CAWGLAGTTDTQYF.